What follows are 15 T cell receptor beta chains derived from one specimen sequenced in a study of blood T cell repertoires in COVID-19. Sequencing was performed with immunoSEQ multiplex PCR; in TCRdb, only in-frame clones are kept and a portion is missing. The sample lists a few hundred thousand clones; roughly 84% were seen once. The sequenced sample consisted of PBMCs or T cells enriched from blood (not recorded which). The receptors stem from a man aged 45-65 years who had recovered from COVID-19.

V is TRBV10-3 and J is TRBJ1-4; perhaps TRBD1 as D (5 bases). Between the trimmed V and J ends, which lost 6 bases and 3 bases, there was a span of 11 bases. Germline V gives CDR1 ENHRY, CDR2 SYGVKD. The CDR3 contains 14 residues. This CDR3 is CAISPGDSNEKLFF. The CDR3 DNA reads TGTGCCATCAGCCCGGGGGACTCTAATGAAAAACTGTTTTTT.

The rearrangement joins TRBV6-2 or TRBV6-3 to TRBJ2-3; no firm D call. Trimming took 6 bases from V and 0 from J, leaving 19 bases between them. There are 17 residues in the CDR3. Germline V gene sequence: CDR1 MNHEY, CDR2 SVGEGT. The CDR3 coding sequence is TGTGCCAGCAGCTCTGAGAGCCCTAGTACTAGCACAGATACGCAGTATTTT. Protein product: CASSSESPSTSTDTQYF.

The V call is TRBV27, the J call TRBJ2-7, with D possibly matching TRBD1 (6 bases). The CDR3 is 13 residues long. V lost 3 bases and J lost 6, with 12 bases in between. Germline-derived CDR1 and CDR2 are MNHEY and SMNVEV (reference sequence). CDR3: CASSLRRGGEQYF. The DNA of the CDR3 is TGTGCCAGCAGTTTGAGGCGAGGGGGCGAGCAGTACTTC.

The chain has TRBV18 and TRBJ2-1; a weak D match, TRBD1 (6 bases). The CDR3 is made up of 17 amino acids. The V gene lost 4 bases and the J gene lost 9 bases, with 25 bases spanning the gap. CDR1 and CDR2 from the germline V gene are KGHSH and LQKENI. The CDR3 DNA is TGTGCCAGCTCACGAATCGACACTCGACAGACAGGCATTGAGCAGTTCTTC. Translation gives CASSRIDTRQTGIEQFF. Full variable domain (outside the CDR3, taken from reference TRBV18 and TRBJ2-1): NAGVMQNPRHLVRRRGQEARLRCSPMKGHSHVYWYRQLPEEGLKFMVYLQKENIIDESGMPKERFSAEFPKEGPSILRIQQVVRGDSAAYFCASSRIDTRQTGIEQFFGPGTRLTVL.

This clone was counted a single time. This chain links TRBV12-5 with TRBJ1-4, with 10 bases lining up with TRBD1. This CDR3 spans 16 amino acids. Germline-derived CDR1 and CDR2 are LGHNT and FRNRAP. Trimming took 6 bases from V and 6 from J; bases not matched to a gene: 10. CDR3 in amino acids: CASGTPDRGPYEKLFF. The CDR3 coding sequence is TGTGCTAGTGGAACACCAGACAGGGGGCCCTATGAAAAACTGTTTTTT.

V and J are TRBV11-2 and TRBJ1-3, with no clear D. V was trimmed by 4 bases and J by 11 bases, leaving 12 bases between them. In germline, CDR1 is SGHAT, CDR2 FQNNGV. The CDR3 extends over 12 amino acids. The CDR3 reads CASSYAAVSIYF. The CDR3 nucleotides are TGTGCCAGCAGCTACGCGGCGGTCTCCATATATTTT.

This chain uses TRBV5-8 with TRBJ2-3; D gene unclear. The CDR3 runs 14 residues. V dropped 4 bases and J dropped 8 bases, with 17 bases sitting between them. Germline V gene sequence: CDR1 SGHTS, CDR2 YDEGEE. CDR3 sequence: CASSIGTVGATQYF. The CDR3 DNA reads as TGTGCCAGCAGCATAGGAACGGTGGGCGCTACGCAGTATTTT.

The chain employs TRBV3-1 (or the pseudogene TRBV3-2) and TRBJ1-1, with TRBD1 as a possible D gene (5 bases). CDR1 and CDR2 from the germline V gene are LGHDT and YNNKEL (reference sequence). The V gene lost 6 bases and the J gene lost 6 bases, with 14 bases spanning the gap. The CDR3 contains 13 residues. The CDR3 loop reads CASRLSGGPEAFF. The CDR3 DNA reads TGTGCCAGCAGACTAAGCGGGGGTCCTGAAGCTTTCTTT.

The CDR3 loop is CASSGDRRYGYTF. The CDR3 region has the DNA TGTGCCAGCAGCGGGGACAGACGCTATGGCTACACCTTC. V and J are TRBV5-5 and TRBJ1-2; 7 bases are a match to TRBD1. This CDR3 has 13 residues. V was pared by 4 bases and J by 4 bases, with 4 bases of the junction left unmatched. Germline CDR1 reads SGHKS; CDR2 reads YYEKEE (reference sequence).

Here the CDR3 DNA reads TGCGCCAGCAGCCTGGGACAGGGAGGCTCCTACGAGCAGTACTTC. Protein sequence: CASSLGQGGSYEQYF. This chain connects TRBV5-1 to TRBJ2-7; TRBD1 matches 9 bases. This CDR3 is built from 15 residues. Germline assignment: CDR1 SGHRS and CDR2 YFSETQ. Unmatched junction bases numbered 5, after V lost 4 bases and J lost 0 bases.

CDR3 DNA sequence: TGTGCCAGCAGCTTAGGGGACACCTACGAGCAGTACTTC. This codes for CASSLGDTYEQYF. This sequence joins TRBV7-9 and TRBJ2-7, with D perhaps TRBD1 (6 bases). The V end was cut by 1 base, the J end by 2 bases, with 6 bases between. Germline CDR1 SEHNR, CDR2 FQNEAQ (reference sequence). The length of the CDR3 is 13 residues.

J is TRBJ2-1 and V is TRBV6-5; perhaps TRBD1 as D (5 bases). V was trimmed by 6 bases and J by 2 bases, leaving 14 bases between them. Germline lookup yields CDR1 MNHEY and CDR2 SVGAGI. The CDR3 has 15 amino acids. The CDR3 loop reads CASRFRAQPYNEQFF. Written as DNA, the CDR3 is TGTGCCAGCAGATTCAGGGCCCAACCCTACAATGAGCAGTTCTTC.

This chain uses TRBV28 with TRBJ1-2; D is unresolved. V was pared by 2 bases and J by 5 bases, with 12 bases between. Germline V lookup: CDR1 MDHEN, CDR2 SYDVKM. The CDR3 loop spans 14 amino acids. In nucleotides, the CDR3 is TGTGCCAGCAGTTTACTGGTCAGATCATATGGCTACACCTTC. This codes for CASSLLVRSYGYTF.

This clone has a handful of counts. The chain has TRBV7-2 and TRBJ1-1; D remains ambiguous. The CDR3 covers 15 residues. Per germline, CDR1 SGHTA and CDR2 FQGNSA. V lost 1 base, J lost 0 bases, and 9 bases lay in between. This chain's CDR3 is CASSLVADLNTEAFF. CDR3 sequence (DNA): TGTGCCAGCAGCTTAGTTGCGGACTTGAACACTGAAGCTTTCTTT. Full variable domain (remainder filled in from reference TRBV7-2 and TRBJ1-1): GAGVSQSPSNKVTEKGKDVELRCDPISGHTALYWYRQSLGQGLEFLIYFQGNSAPDKSGLPSDRFSAERTGGSVSTLTIQRTQQEDSAVYLCASSLVADLNTEAFFGQGTRLTVV.

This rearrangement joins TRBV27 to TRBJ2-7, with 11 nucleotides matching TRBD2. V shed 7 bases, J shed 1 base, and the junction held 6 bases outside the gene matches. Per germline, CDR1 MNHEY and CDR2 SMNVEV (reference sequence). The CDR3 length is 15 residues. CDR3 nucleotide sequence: TGTGCCAGCACGCACGGGACTAGCGGTTCCTACGAGCAGTACTTC. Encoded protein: CASTHGTSGSYEQYF.